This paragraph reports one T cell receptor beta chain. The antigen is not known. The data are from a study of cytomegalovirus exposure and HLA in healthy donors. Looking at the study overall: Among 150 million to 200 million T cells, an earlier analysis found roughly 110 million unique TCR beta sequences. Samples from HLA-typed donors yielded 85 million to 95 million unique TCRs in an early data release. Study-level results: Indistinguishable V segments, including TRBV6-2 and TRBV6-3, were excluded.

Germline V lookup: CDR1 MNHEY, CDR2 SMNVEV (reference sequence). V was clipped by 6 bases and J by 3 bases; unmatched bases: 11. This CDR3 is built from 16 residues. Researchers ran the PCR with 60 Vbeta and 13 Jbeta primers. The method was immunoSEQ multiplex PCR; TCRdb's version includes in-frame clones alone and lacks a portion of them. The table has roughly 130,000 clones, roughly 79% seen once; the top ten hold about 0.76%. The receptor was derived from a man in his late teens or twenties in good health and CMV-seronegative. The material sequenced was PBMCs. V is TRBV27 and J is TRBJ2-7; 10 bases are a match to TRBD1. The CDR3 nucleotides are TGTGCCAGCAGATACGGGGGACAGGGGTGGCTCTACGAGCAGTACTTC. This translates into CASRYGGQGWLYEQYF.